These T cell receptor beta chains were read from a single sample in a study of identical twins. TCRdb fed the 5' RACE reads into MiXCR, producing one record per CDR3 protein. The table has approximately 620,000 distinct CDR3 sequences, over 8.5% seen once. Separately, the same data were catalogued under a study of yellow fever vaccine responses in identical twins.

Material: PBMCs. The receptor set was obtained from a young woman in good health. CDR3s include the opening cysteine and the closing phenylalanine or tryptophan. Each record gives: clone size, J gene, V gene, D gene, CDR3 DNA, CDR3 protein. The D gene is left open where the match is weak. Rows give clone size only sometimes, using once, few, many, or a class for an expanded clone.

many,TRBJ1-1,TRBV24-1,TRBD1,TGTGCCACCAGTGAGCCCGGGACAGGGGCCGGGGCTTTCTTT,CATSEPGTGAGAFF
few,TRBJ2-7,TRBV7-2,TRBD2,TGTGCCAGCAGCTTAGACAGGACTAGTACCTACGAGCAGTACTTC,CASSLDRTSTYEQYF
-,TRBJ1-6,TRBV7-9,TRBD1,TGTGCCAGCAGCGGCTTAGGACAGGGTCATGCACCCCTCCACTTT,CASSGLGQGHAPLHF
many,TRBJ2-1,TRBV3-1,-,TGTGCCAGCAGCTTCCGGGGTTCTACTAGCAATGAGCAGTTCTTC,CASSFRGSTSNEQFF
-,TRBJ2-1,TRBV28,-,TGTGCCAGCAGTGGTCAGGGGGGCCCCTCCTACAATGAGCAGTTCTTC,CASSGQGGPSYNEQFF
-,TRBJ1-4,TRBV28,TRBD1,TGTGCCAGCACCAGGAGGGGACAGCCTAATGAAAAACTGTTTTTT,CASTRRGQPNEKLFF
many,TRBJ2-7,TRBV7-8,-,TGTGCCAGCAGCTCGGTTGGCGGCGAGCAGTACTTC,CASSSVGGEQYF
-,TRBJ2-7,TRBV29-1,TRBD1,TGCAGCGCTGGGACAGTCTACGAGCAGTACTTC,CSAGTVYEQYF
many,TRBJ1-5,TRBV7-9,-,TGTGCCAGCAGCTTAGAGGGGGATAATCAGCCCCAGCATTTT,CASSLEGDNQPQHF
few,TRBJ2-1,TRBV5-6,-,TGTGCCAGCAGCTTGGGGACAGCTCTCAATGAGCAGTTCTTC,CASSLGTALNEQFF
few,TRBJ1-5,TRBV27,-,TGTGCCAGCAGTTTAGGGGGAAATTATCAGCCCCAGCATTTT,CASSLGGNYQPQHF
-,TRBJ1-3,TRBV20-1,-,TGCAGTGCTAGAGGAGGGGGGAACACCATATATTTT,CSARGGGNTIYF
-,TRBJ2-1,TRBV6-5,-,TGTGCCAGCAGTTACTCGAGAATGGGGGCTGCTGAGCAGTTCTTC,CASSYSRMGAAEQFF
-,TRBJ2-7,TRBV6-5,-,TGTGCCAGCAGTTACGGGCGGGCCCCCTACGAGCAGTACTTC,CASSYGRAPYEQYF
few,TRBJ2-1,TRBV20-1,TRBD1,TGCAGTGCTAGAGCCCTGGACAGGGAGCTCAATGAGCAGTTCTTC,CSARALDRELNEQFF
few,TRBJ2-7,TRBV7-9,-,TGTGCCAGCAGCTTAAAAACAGGGTTGGACGAGCAGTACTTC,CASSLKTGLDEQYF
few,TRBJ2-2,TRBV28,-,TGTGCCAGCAGTTTATGGGGCAATCTAAACGGGGAGCTGTTTTTT,CASSLWGNLNGELFF
-,TRBJ2-7,TRBV11-2,-,TGTGCCAGCAGCACAATTTCATACGAGCAGTACTTC,CASSTISYEQYF
few,TRBJ2-2,TRBV6-2/TRBV6-3,TRBD1,TGTGCCAGCAGTCCCAGCGGGACAGGGGTCGGGGAGCTGTTTTTT,CASSPSGTGVGELFF
-,TRBJ1-5,TRBV12-3/TRBV12-4,TRBD1,TGTGCCAGCACCGGGACAGGGAACCATCAGCCCCAGCATTTT,CASTGTGNHQPQHF
many,TRBJ2-7,TRBV4-3,-,TGCGCCAGCAGCACCTATCGGGCTAGGGAGCAGTACTTC,CASSTYRAREQYF
-,TRBJ2-7,TRBV5-1,TRBD2,TGCGCCAGCAGCTTGGAACCAGCGGGGGTCTTTTACGAGCAGTACTTC,CASSLEPAGVFYEQYF
-,TRBJ2-3,TRBV5-6,TRBD1,TGTGCCAGCAGCTTCGGGACAGCCCAGCCAGATACGCAGTATTTT,CASSFGTAQPDTQYF
-,TRBJ2-7,TRBV5-1,TRBD1,TGCGCCAGCAGCTGGGTGGACAGGGGTCACAACGAGCAGTACTTC,CASSWVDRGHNEQYF
-,TRBJ2-7,TRBV7-2,TRBD2,TGTGCCAGCAGCTACACTAGCGACTCCTACGAGCAGTACTTC,CASSYTSDSYEQYF
-,TRBJ1-1,TRBV3-1,-,TGTGCCAGCAGCCCCATCTATAACACTGAAGCTTTCTTT,CASSPIYNTEAFF
few,TRBJ2-6,TRBV6-5,-,TGTGCCAGCAGTTACTTCGGGTCCTCCTCTGGGGCCAACGTCCTGACTTTC,CASSYFGSSSGANVLTF
-,TRBJ2-5,TRBV19,-,TGTGCCAGTAGTCCCTTCACCTCAGAGACCCAGTACTTC,CASSPFTSETQYF
-,TRBJ2-7,TRBV7-3,-,TGTGCCAGCAGCCCGGACGGTTTCTACGAGCAGTACTTC,CASSPDGFYEQYF
few,TRBJ2-7,TRBV20-1,TRBD1,TGCAGTGCTAGACCCGGGACAGTTACTTGGGAGCAGTACTTC,CSARPGTVTWEQYF
-,TRBJ2-5,TRBV5-1,-,TGCGCCAGCAGCTACCAGAAGTGGGAGCAAGAGACCCAGTACTTC,CASSYQKWEQETQYF